The following is a T cell receptor (beta chain) sequence with its context. The clone's antigen remains unknown. Per-base qualities were not stored, and no clone one base away is much larger. TCRbeta CDR3 regions were amplified from genomic DNA using the immunoSEQ Assay, a bias-controlled multiplex PCR. The authors' analysis ran thus. Within the assay, amplification of reference gene primers was used to estimate how many nucleated cells each sample contained. To quantify the absolute abundance of each unique TCRbeta CDR3 rearrangement, sequence reads were collapsed and filtered. For each sample, productive Simpson clonality was calculated as the square root of Simpson's diversity index over productive rearrangements. TCRdb retrieved this table from immuneACCESS and kept in-frame rearrangements only. Not all clones are present; in checked studies, unresolved V genes account for under half, and no reason is known for the remainder. D and trimming were read from the DNA, whereas the V and J calls and clone size are those reported in that table. Present in this sample are about 170,000 clones, roughly 90% of which were seen just once. 0.77% of the sample comes from the top ten.

The data belong to a study of blood T cell repertoires in COVID-19 (dated by TCRdb to 2019 to 2021). Regarding the research as a whole: Collaborator samples came from the United States, Italy and Spain and covered acute and convalescent phases of COVID-19. The prospective study material was composed of cDNA or gDNA derived from T cells, B-cell-depleted T cells, or PBMCs. The samples were drawn from the first 160 participants of the ongoing ImmuneRACE study and from roughly 1,300 subjects provided by 6 global collaborators. A de-identified subject ID, COVID-19 status, age in years and sex were almost always included in the sample metadata. The repertoires were made available in a free public database intended to serve as a resource for research on the immune response to SARS-CoV-2. The dataset comprised deeply sampled blood TCRbeta repertoires from subjects exposed to, actively infected with, or recovered from COVID-19. HLA class I and class II types, where available, came from metadata supplied by the sample provider rather than from assay-based typing.

The cysteine opens and the phenylalanine closes a CDR3 of 15 amino acids. CDR3 DNA only is kept here, 45 bases in frame from base 1. As encoded in the germline V gene, CDR1 is SGHTA while CDR2 is FQGNSA. Trimming removed 1 base from V and 2 bases from J, leaving 12 bases between the germline ends. What the authors observed across the whole study: Clinical and demographic metadata were provided uncurated, with the amount varying by source and participant.

Participants in the prospective study were enrolled through a virtual design, were aged roughly 18 to 100 years, and lived in 24 United States geographic areas. In the prospective study, cohorts were assigned on the basis of participant-reported clinical history obtained from a screening survey and a study questionnaire. Recovered participants in ImmuneRACE Cohort 3 were defined as having two consecutive negative NP/OP PCR tests, clearance from a healthcare professional, or resolution of symptoms. In the prospective study, whole blood, serum and a nasopharyngeal or oropharyngeal swab were collected from each participant by mobile phlebotomists. Prospective study participants could optionally give additional blood draws and questionnaires over an approximately two-month period. Prospective study blood samples were shipped either frozen or at room temperature before DNA extraction.

This clonotype originated in a woman aged 18-29 years who had recovered from COVID-19. Sequences were obtained from PBMCs or T cells enriched from blood (not recorded which). This sequence uses TRBV7-2 and TRBJ2-7; no D gene can be assigned with confidence. Here is the DNA: TGTGCCAGCAGCTTAGGGCGGCAGTTACCCTACGAGCAGTACTTC. It encodes CASSLGRQLPYEQYF.